These 9 T cell receptor beta chains were all obtained from the same sample, sequenced in a study of blood T cell repertoires in COVID-19. Assay used: immunoSEQ multiplex PCR; TCRdb lists only in-frame clones, some missing. The top ten clones hold approximately 3.6% of a sample with roughly 230,000 clones, about 80% of them seen once. Input material: PBMCs or T cells enriched from blood (not recorded which). All receptors derive from a man aged 45 to 65 who had recovered from COVID-19.

The chain carries TRBV27 and TRBJ2-1, with 13 bases fitting TRBD2. Germline V gene data show CDR1 as MNHEY and CDR2 as SMNVEV (reference sequence). The CDR3 spans 18 residues. The trim removed 6 bases at V and 0 bases at J, leaving 8 bases unmatched. This chain's CDR3 is CASRPGLAGFSSYNEQFF. CDR3 nucleotides: TGTGCCAGCAGGCCGGGACTAGCGGGATTTAGCTCCTACAATGAGCAGTTCTTC.

CDR3 in amino acids: CASSSRDRGLGTEAFF. CDR3 DNA: TGTGCCAGCAGTTCCCGGGACAGGGGGCTGGGAACTGAAGCTTTCTTT. V usage is TRBV6-5 and J usage is TRBJ1-1; 12 bases are a match to TRBD1. Per the germline V gene, CDR1 is MNHEY and CDR2 is SVGAGI. V shed 4 bases, J shed 5 bases, and the junction held 8 bases outside the gene matches. The CDR3 spans 16 residues.

The chain joins TRBV29-1 to TRBJ1-5, with 8 nucleotides matching TRBD1. This CDR3 comprises 16 residues. Germline CDR1 and CDR2: SQVTM and ANQGSEA. The V segment lost 6 bases and the J segment 0 bases; nucleotides outside the gene matches: 10. CDR3 amino acids: CSVQDRGTDSNQPQHF. The CDR3 nucleotides are TGCAGCGTCCAAGACAGGGGAACTGATAGCAATCAGCCCCAGCATTTT.

This chain uses TRBV5-1 with TRBJ2-2; D unresolved. Germline V lookup: CDR1 SGHRS, CDR2 YFSETQ. CDR3 size: 12 residues. V lost 4 bases, J lost 7 bases, and 8 bases lay in between. The CDR3 reads CASSRVGGELFF. The CDR3 region has the DNA TGCGCCAGCAGCCGGGTGGGCGGGGAGCTGTTTTTT.

The CDR3: CASSLRRSNQPQHF. The CDR3, as DNA: TGTGCCAGTAGCCTGAGGAGGAGCAATCAGCCCCAGCATTTT. The chain combines TRBV19 with TRBJ1-5; D gene ambiguous. Per germline, CDR1 LNHDA and CDR2 SQIVND (reference sequence). This CDR3 contains 14 residues. The germline V and J ends were trimmed by 6 bases and 1 base, with 10 bases remaining between them.

The rearrangement links TRBV10-2 to TRBJ2-7; 9 bases fit TRBD1. With V trimmed by 4 bases and J by 2 bases, 6 bases remained unmatched. The length of the CDR3 is 15 residues. Germline assignment: CDR1 WSHSY and CDR2 SAAADI. The CDR3 DNA is TGCGCCAGCAGTGGCGACCGGGACAGGGCCTACGAGCAGTACTTC. Residues: CASSGDRDRAYEQYF.

The J gene is TRBJ1-5, the V gene TRBV18, with D hard to call. Germline-derived CDR1 and CDR2 are KGHSH and LQKENI. The CDR3 length is 13 residues. Trimming took off 6 bases at V and 5 bases at J, with 11 bases between the two ends. This chain's CDR3 is CASSIGSDQPQHF. CDR3 nucleotides: TGTGCCAGCTCCATCGGGTCGGATCAGCCCCAGCATTTT.

This clone has a handful of counts. The V call is TRBV11-2, the J call TRBJ2-1, with 12 bases aligning to TRBD2. The CDR3 is made up of 16 amino acids. Trimming took 3 bases from V and 9 from J; bases not matched to a gene: 9. CDR1 and CDR2 from the germline V gene are SGHAT and FQNNGV. The CDR3 DNA is TGTGCCAGCAGCTTGACTCCGGGACTAGCGGGTGTTGAGCAGTTCTTC. This sequence encodes CASSLTPGLAGVEQFF.

The chain uses TRBV6-2 or TRBV6-3 and TRBJ1-1; D is undetermined. Per germline, CDR1 MNHEY and CDR2 SVGEGT. The CDR3 consists of 18 residues. V was trimmed by 4 bases and J by 0 bases, leaving 21 bases between them. The CDR3 reads CASSSPRGGRTMNTEAFF. The CDR3 DNA follows: TGTGCCAGCAGTTCCCCTCGGGGAGGGAGAACTATGAACACTGAAGCTTTCTTT.